Listed below are T cell receptor beta chains from one sample, sequenced in a study of T cells in Graves' hyperthyroidism and ophthalmopathy. TCRdb independently ran MiXCR on the multiplex PCR reads; one entry per CDR3 protein. Found here are 350,000 to 400,000 distinct CDR3 sequences, about 20% of them singletons; the top ten hold 3.7%. Sequencing was done on a sample of blood. All receptors derive from a woman under 30 with Graves' hyperthyroidism. Each CDR3 is given with its conserved first and last residue. The D gene is left open where the match is weak. Clone size appears in some rows only: once, few, many, or a class for an expanded clone.

TGTGCCAGTAGTATCCCCAGCTACGAGCAGTACTTC | CASSIPSYEQYF | TRBV19 | - | many | TRBJ2-7
TGTGCCAGCAGTGGGAGCCCCGGGGCGACTTACTATGGCTACACCTTC | CASSGSPGATYYGYTF | TRBV9 | - | - | TRBJ1-2
TGTGCCAGCAGCTTAGGAGGACTAGCGGGCGAGCAGTACTTC | CASSLGGLAGEQYF | TRBV7-2 | TRBD2 | - | TRBJ2-7
TGCAGTGCTATTAGCGGGAGATCCTACGAGCAGTACTTC | CSAISGRSYEQYF | TRBV20-1 | TRBD2 | once | TRBJ2-7
TGTGCCACCAGTGATTCCCGGGAGGGTAACACTGAAGCTTTCTTT | CATSDSREGNTEAFF | TRBV24-1 | - | - | TRBJ1-1
TGTGCCAGCAGTTTGGTCGTAGGACTGGTTGGGGACTCCTACGAGCAGTACTTC | CASSLVVGLVGDSYEQYF | TRBV28 | - | - | TRBJ2-7
TGTGCCAGCAGCGTAGTCAGGAACACTGAAGCTTTCTTT | CASSVVRNTEAFF | TRBV9 | - | many | TRBJ1-1
TGTGCCAGCAGTTTAGGGGGGGGCAGGCGCGAGCAGTACTTC | CASSLGGGRREQYF | TRBV28 | - | - | TRBJ2-7
TGTGCCAGCAGTGCCAGGGCCCTTAGCTCTGGGGCCAACGTCCTGACTTTC | CASSARALSSGANVLTF | TRBV2 | - | many | TRBJ2-6
TGTGCCAGCAGCGGGCGGACCAGCGGTGGCTACACCTTC | CASSGRTSGGYTF | TRBV7-8 | - | many | TRBJ1-2
TGCAGTGCTGATACTAGATTGGGCAGGAACTATGGCTACACCTTC | CSADTRLGRNYGYTF | TRBV20-1 | - | many | TRBJ1-2
TGTGCCAGCAGCTTAGGCCTGGGGGGCCGCAATCAGCCCCAGCATTTT | CASSLGLGGRNQPQHF | TRBV11-2 | - | many | TRBJ1-5
TGCAGTGCTGGAGGGACTAAAGAGACCCAGTACTTC | CSAGGTKETQYF | TRBV20-1 | TRBD2 | many | TRBJ2-5
TGTGCCTGGAGTCCGACAGGGAACTATGGCTACACCTTC | CAWSPTGNYGYTF | TRBV30 | TRBD1 | many | TRBJ1-2
TGCAGTGCTGGTAAACAGGGGGAGGAAAATGAAGCTTTCTTT | CSAGKQGEENEAFF | TRBV20-1 | TRBD1 | many | TRBJ1-1
TGCAGCGTTGAAGATTTTCACGGACAGGCGTCAGGCGGCTACACCTTC | CSVEDFHGQASGGYTF | TRBV29-1 | TRBD1 | many | TRBJ1-2
TGTGCCAGCAGCCCCCTTGAGGCAGACGGAGCTTTCTTT | CASSPLEADGAFF | TRBV14 | - | - | TRBJ1-1
TGTGCCAGCAGCAGACAGGCCGGCGGCGGCTACACCTTC | CASSRQAGGGYTF | TRBV11-1 | - | few | TRBJ1-2
TGTGCCAGCAAACAGGGGAACAATCAGCCCCAGCATTTT | CASKQGNNQPQHF | TRBV18 | TRBD1 | many | TRBJ1-5
TGTGCCAGCAGTTACTCGAGGTCTGGGGATATCGAGCAGTACTTC | CASSYSRSGDIEQYF | TRBV6-5 | - | - | TRBJ2-7
TGTGCCAGCTCACCACCTACGCTAGCGGGGGCCACGGGGTCCTACGAGCAGTACTTC | CASSPPTLAGATGSYEQYF | TRBV18 | TRBD2 | many | TRBJ2-7
TGTGCCAGCAGTTACTCCGTTGGAACCGGGGAGCTGTTTTTT | CASSYSVGTGELFF | TRBV6-5 | - | many | TRBJ2-2
TGCAGTGCGAGCGGGGACAGTGAGCCCCAGCATTTT | CSASGDSEPQHF | TRBV20-1 | TRBD1 | many | TRBJ1-5
TGTGCCAGCAGCTTTCCCCCCGGGACAGGGTTAGGGGAGCTGTTTTTT | CASSFPPGTGLGELFF | TRBV7-8 | TRBD1 | many | TRBJ2-2
TGTGCCAGCAGCCCCACGGGGGTAGACTACGAGCTGTACTTC | CASSPTGVDYELYF | TRBV5-6 | - | - | TRBJ2-7
TGTGCCAGCCGGAGGGGGGCTGGAAACACCATATATTTT | CASRRGAGNTIYF | TRBV12-3/TRBV12-4 | - | many | TRBJ1-3
TGTGCCACCAGGACTAGCGGGGGGGCAGAGACCCAGTACTTC | CATRTSGGAETQYF | TRBV11-2 | TRBD2 | many | TRBJ2-5
TGTGCCAGCAGTTACTCCCGACAGTCCTACGAGCAGTACTTC | CASSYSRQSYEQYF | TRBV6-5 | - | many | TRBJ2-7
TGCAGTGCTAGAGGGGTAGGACTAGCGGGGAAGGGGGAGCAGTACTTC | CSARGVGLAGKGEQYF | TRBV20-1 | TRBD2 | many | TRBJ2-7